These 23 T cell receptor beta chains came from one sample sequenced in a study of cytomegalovirus exposure and HLA in healthy donors. Use of 60 Vbeta and 13 Jbeta primers characterized the PCR. Libraries were prepared by immunoSEQ multiplex PCR; TCRdb keeps only in-frame clonotypes and omits some of them. This table holds around 120,000 clones, about 68% found once. Material for sequencing was PBMCs. Every receptor here comes from a woman aged 40 to 55 in good health and CMV-seropositive.

The V gene is TRBV4-1, the J gene TRBJ2-7, with TRBD1 matching 7 bases. Germline V gene sequence: CDR1 MGHRA, CDR2 YSYEKL. This CDR3 is 16 amino acids long. V shed 2 bases and J 1 base; nucleotides not matched to a gene: 8. The CDR3 region has the DNA TGCGCCAGCAGCCAATCCGACAGGGCCTCTTCCTACGAGCAGTACTTC. This translates into CASSQSDRASSYEQYF.

The J gene is TRBJ2-1, the V gene TRBV2, with TRBD1 identical over 10 bases. The CDR3 contains 14 residues. Per the germline V gene, CDR1 is SNHLY and CDR2 is FYNNEI. V lost 8 bases and J lost 8; bases outside the gene matches: 9. The CDR3 DNA reads TGTGCCAGCGTTCGACAGGGGGCGAGCCATGAGCAGTTCTTC. Translation gives CASVRQGASHEQFF.

The chain combines TRBV30 with TRBJ2-7; TRBD1 matches 7 bases. The germline gives CDR1 GTSNPN, CDR2 SVGIG (reference sequence). The CDR3 loop spans 13 amino acids. The junction had 6 bases not matched to a gene; V was cut back by 5 bases and J by 2 bases. The CDR3 is CAWEAGTAYEQYF. The CDR3 nucleotides read TGTGCCTGGGAGGCCGGGACAGCCTACGAGCAGTACTTC.

The CDR3 reads CASSQDRTWEETQYF. CDR3 nucleotides: TGCGCCAGCAGCCAAGATCGGACTTGGGAAGAGACCCAGTACTTC. The chain combines TRBV4-3 with TRBJ2-5; D is perhaps TRBD2 (5 bases). Germline V lookup: CDR1 LGHNA, CDR2 YSLEER. This CDR3 has 15 amino acids. Trimming pared 0 bases from V and 3 bases from J, leaving 11 bases between.

The V call is TRBV19, the J call TRBJ2-2; D call uncertain. V lost 3 bases and J 4 bases, leaving 3 bases between the germline ends. Per the germline V gene, CDR1 is LNHDA and CDR2 is SQIVND (reference sequence). The CDR3 spans 12 residues. The CDR3 reads CASSISTGELFF. Here the CDR3 DNA reads TGTGCCAGTAGTATCAGCACCGGGGAGCTGTTTTTT.

This chain uses TRBV4-3 with TRBJ2-7, with a weak D call TRBD2 (6 bases). Germline lookup yields CDR1 LGHNA and CDR2 YSLEER. Trimming took off 4 bases at V and 3 bases at J, with 10 bases between the two ends. This CDR3 is 13 amino acids long. CDR3 nucleotide sequence: TGCGCCAGCAGCCCGGGACTGCGCTACGAGCAGTACTTC. Translated: CASSPGLRYEQYF.

The gene calls are TRBV6-5 and TRBJ2-3, with TRBD2 matching 13 bases. From germline, CDR1 is MNHEY and CDR2 SVGAGI. CDR3 length: 15 amino acids. The V gene end was trimmed by 0 bases and the J gene end by 13 bases; junction bases not matched to a gene: 7. Here the CDR3 DNA reads TGTGCCAGCAGTTACTCGAGGACTAGCGGGAGAGGGGAGTATTTT. Its translation is CASSYSRTSGRGEYF.

This clone was detected a few times. This chain connects TRBV4-1 to TRBJ2-7; D might be TRBD1 (5 bases). This CDR3 spans 16 amino acids. The V gene's germline CDR1 is MGHRA and CDR2 YSYEKL. The V end was cut by 6 bases, the J end by 1 base, with 19 bases between. The CDR3 sequence is CASRPADRADSYEQYF. As DNA, the CDR3 is TGCGCCAGCAGACCTGCAGACAGAGCTGATTCCTACGAGCAGTACTTC.

This rearrangement joins TRBV5-1 to TRBJ1-1; TRBD1 aligns across 7 bases. The CDR3 extends over 15 amino acids. The V segment lost 2 bases and the J segment 3 bases; nucleotides outside the gene matches: 7. Looked up from germline, CDR1 is SGHRS and CDR2 is YFSETQ. The CDR3 here is CASSFRTGLDTEAFF. As DNA, the CDR3 is TGCGCCAGCAGCTTCCGGACAGGTTTGGACACTGAAGCTTTCTTT.

This chain uses TRBV29-1 with TRBJ2-3; the D is unclear. Trimming removed 4 bases from V and 0 bases from J, with 11 bases in between. The V gene's germline CDR1 is SQVTM and CDR2 ANQGSEA. This CDR3 has 14 residues. This CDR3 is CSVVQRTSTDTQYF. The CDR3 coding sequence is TGCAGCGTTGTGCAGCGTACTAGCACAGATACGCAGTATTTT.

This chain's CDR3 is CASTQGSRGNTIYF. Written as DNA, the CDR3 is TGTGCCAGCACCCAGGGTAGTCGTGGAAACACCATATATTTT. The chain employs TRBV9 and TRBJ1-3, with a weak D call TRBD1 (5 bases). CDR3 length: 14 amino acids. Germline V lookup: CDR1 SGDLS, CDR2 YYNGEE. V dropped 6 bases and J dropped 3 bases, with 13 bases sitting between them.

The rearrangement uses TRBV6-1 and TRBJ2-4; D might be TRBD2 (6 bases). Trimming took 2 bases from V and 0 from J, leaving 11 bases between them. Germline CDR1 and CDR2: MNHNS and SASEGT. This CDR3 has 16 amino acids. The CDR3 sequence: CASSERGTVAKNIQYF. Written as DNA, the CDR3 is TGTGCCAGCAGTGAACGGGGGACCGTAGCCAAAAACATTCAGTACTTC.

This clone was seen a few times. The chain recombines TRBV19 with TRBJ2-1, with 9 bases fitting TRBD2. Trimming removed 5 bases from V and 5 bases from J; junction bases left unmatched: 7. The CDR3 loop spans 15 amino acids. Germline CDR1 is LNHDA and CDR2 is SQIVND (reference sequence). DNA for the CDR3: TGTGCCAGTAGTTTAGGGCTAGCGGGAAACAATGAGCAGTTCTTC. Protein: CASSLGLAGNNEQFF.

The chain combines TRBV2 with TRBJ1-2, with TRBD1 matching 7 bases. There are 15 residues in the CDR3. Unmatched junction bases numbered 6, after V lost 5 bases and J lost 0 bases. Germline CDR1 is SNHLY and CDR2 is FYNNEI. CDR3 nucleotide sequence: TGTGCCAGCAGTCTACAGGGGTCAGCTAACTATGGCTACACCTTC. Amino acid sequence: CASSLQGSANYGYTF. Variable domain in full (rest from reference TRBV2 and TRBJ1-2): EPEVTQTPSHQVTQMGQEVILRCVPISNHLYFYWYRQILGQKVEFLVSFYNNEISEKSEIFDDQFSVERPDGSNFTLKIRSTKLEDSAMYFCASSLQGSANYGYTFGSGTRLTVV.

The chain uses TRBV6-5 and TRBJ1-3; a weak D match, TRBD1 (5 bases). Germline V gene sequence: CDR1 MNHEY, CDR2 SVGAGI. The CDR3 consists of 15 residues. Between the trimmed V and J ends, which lost 5 bases and 6 bases, there was a span of 17 bases. The DNA for the CDR3 is TGTGCCAGCAGTCTTCACACAGGACCCGCAAACACCATATATTTT. This gives the protein CASSLHTGPANTIYF.

This chain links TRBV7-2 with TRBJ1-5; 8 positions agree with TRBD1. The CDR3 consists of 15 residues. CDR1 is SGHTA and CDR2 is FQGNSA in the germline V gene. Unmatched junction bases numbered 4, after V lost 1 base and J lost 5 bases. CDR3 DNA sequence: TGTGCCAGCAGCTTAGGGACAGGGACCTATCAGCCCCAGCATTTT. It codes for CASSLGTGTYQPQHF.

Only a few counts were recorded for this clone. Other DNA sequences from this sample encode an identical CDR3 as well. The V call is TRBV7-2, the J call TRBJ1-1; D gene unclear. This CDR3 is built from 15 residues. Per germline, CDR1 SGHTA and CDR2 FQGNSA. V shed 4 bases and J shed 5 bases, with 17 bases lying between them. The CDR3 DNA reads as TGTGCCAGCAGCTCCCTCCTTGGAGGTGGGACTGAAGCTTTCTTT. Its protein product is CASSSLLGGGTEAFF.

V is TRBV7-9 and J is TRBJ2-7; D unclear. CDR3 size: 13 residues. Trimming removed 5 bases at V and 7 bases at J, with 15 bases between. Per the germline V gene, CDR1 is SEHNR and CDR2 is FQNEAQ (reference sequence). The CDR3 sequence: CASSPNLRWEQYF. In DNA form, the CDR3 reads TGTGCCAGCAGCCCCAACCTCCGGTGGGAGCAGTACTTC.

V and J are TRBV9 and TRBJ2-3; D unclear. The germline V gene encodes CDR1 SGDLS and CDR2 YYNGEE. With 0 bases removed from V and 2 bases from J, the gap between germline ends came to 13 bases. CDR3 size: 16 residues. The chain's CDR3 is CASSVDPSSYTDTQYF. The CDR3 DNA follows: TGTGCCAGCAGCGTAGACCCTTCTAGTTACACAGATACGCAGTATTTT.

This clone has just one count. The chain combines TRBV11-3 with TRBJ2-7, with 9 bases aligning to TRBD1. With 5 bases clipped from V and 6 bases from J, the junction kept 5 bases outside the gene matches. Germline CDR1 reads SGHNT; CDR2 reads YENEEA. The CDR3 is made up of 13 amino acids. In DNA, the CDR3 is TGTGCCAGCAGCCTCAGGACAGGGGTCGAGCAGTACTTC. Translation: CASSLRTGVEQYF.

This clone occurred a few times. The gene calls are TRBV7-2 and TRBJ2-4, with a possible D match to TRBD1 (5 bases). The CDR3 is 15 amino acids. The V gene lost 4 bases and the J gene lost 0 bases, with 10 bases spanning the gap. Germline-derived CDR1 and CDR2 are SGHTA and FQGNSA. CDR3 loop: CASSSSTVAKNIQYF. CDR3 DNA: TGTGCCAGCAGCTCTTCGACAGTAGCCAAAAACATTCAGTACTTC.

The chain has TRBV5-6 and TRBJ2-7; 8 nucleotides align to TRBD2. The germline CDR1 and CDR2 sequences are SGHDT and YYEEEE. The CDR3 loop spans 14 amino acids. The trim removed 7 bases at V and 7 bases at J, leaving 13 bases unmatched. The CDR3 coding sequence is TGTGCCAGCGGGAAGCGGGGGTCAGCCTTGGAGCAGTACTTC. This translates into CASGKRGSALEQYF.

This clone has only one observation. This sequence joins TRBV7-2 and TRBJ2-1; TRBD2 matches at 10 bases. Per germline, CDR1 SGHTA and CDR2 FQGNSA. The CDR3 consists of 15 residues. The junction had 5 bases not matched to a gene; V was cut back by 2 bases and J by 7 bases. Written as DNA, the CDR3 is TGTGCCAGCAGCTTACCTAGCGGGAGATGGAATGAGCAGTTCTTC. It encodes CASSLPSGRWNEQFF.